This is a list of T cell receptor beta chains from one sample in a study of monozygotic twins with inflammatory bowel disease. TCRdb reprocessed the 5' RACE reads and reports one entry per CDR3 protein, with no DNA. The sample features about 300,000 distinct CDR3 sequences, with 5.6% in its top ten. Sequenced material: blood. These receptor sequences come from a human donor with ulcerative colitis or Crohn's disease, or a healthy co-twin of an affected twin (not recorded which). The CDR3 runs from the conserved cysteine through the conserved F or W. Each record gives: CDR3 protein, V gene, CDR3 length, J gene.

CATSRDGRMNTEAFF,TRBV15,15,TRBJ1-1
CSAGASPYEQYF,TRBV20-1,12,TRBJ2-7
CASSRRTTQYF,TRBV12-3/TRBV12-4,11,TRBJ2-3
CASSLGSPLHF,TRBV7-9,11,TRBJ1-6
CSASVSSGRIRDNEQFF,TRBV20-1,17,TRBJ2-1
CASSYSLGQGTFYEQYF,TRBV6-5,17,TRBJ2-7
CASRPNSNSPLHF,TRBV27,13,TRBJ1-6
CASSPEYIGVLDEQFF,TRBV27,16,TRBJ2-1
CASSLGYRDSPLHF,TRBV5-6,14,TRBJ1-6
CASSLGSLSTSFNNEQFF,TRBV12-3/TRBV12-4,18,TRBJ2-1
CSANESDNEQFF,TRBV20-1,12,TRBJ2-1
CAIQGSSYEQYF,TRBV24-1,12,TRBJ2-7
CASSESPAEGEQYF,TRBV9,14,TRBJ2-7
CASIASGSYEQFF,TRBV19,13,TRBJ2-1
CASSLVSGGARTGELFF,TRBV5-4,17,TRBJ2-2
CASSLLPGQETQYF,TRBV9,14,TRBJ2-5
CASSLAPYQGASGYTF,TRBV7-9,16,TRBJ1-2
CASKKQRGNTGELFF,TRBV6-2/TRBV6-3,15,TRBJ2-2
CASSLPQGSAIGETQYF,TRBV11-2,17,TRBJ2-5
CATSRDVGKLFF,TRBV15,12,TRBJ1-4
CASSDREDFYGYTF,TRBV9,14,TRBJ1-2
CSVDWGTSSYEQYF,TRBV29-1,14,TRBJ2-7
CSAEDSYEQYF,TRBV29-1,11,TRBJ2-7
CASSYFTDEQYF,TRBV6-2/TRBV6-3,12,TRBJ2-7
CASSQEGLASTDTQYF,TRBV4-3,16,TRBJ2-3
CASRVFVSGYTF,TRBV6-1,12,TRBJ1-2
CASSQERGGPGGSYTF,TRBV4-3,16,TRBJ1-2
CASRPGGVNYGYTF,TRBV7-2,14,TRBJ1-2
CASSSGTYGYTF,TRBV6-2/TRBV6-3,12,TRBJ1-2
CASSLMGQNTDTQYF,TRBV11-2,15,TRBJ2-3
CASSEWTSGRETQYF,TRBV25-1,15,TRBJ2-5
CASSQTAGFNEKLFF,TRBV12-3/TRBV12-4,15,TRBJ1-4
CASSVGGDLRSPLHF,TRBV9,15,TRBJ1-6
CASSSGGQGLYEQYF,TRBV6-1,15,TRBJ2-7
CSVEDHRGRSPEQYF,TRBV29-1,15,TRBJ2-7
CSAPRAHSGANVLTF,TRBV20-1,15,TRBJ2-6
CASSLGTAANYGYTF,TRBV12-3/TRBV12-4,15,TRBJ1-2
CASSIEQGHYGYTF,TRBV5-1,14,TRBJ1-2
CASSPLSRTGGQPQHF,TRBV18,16,TRBJ1-5
CASTLNAGSGETQYF,TRBV5-1,15,TRBJ2-5
CASSQEGVRGYEQYF,TRBV14,15,TRBJ2-7
CASSSPLTLHF,TRBV6-6,11,TRBJ1-6
CASRQTGSGANVLTF,TRBV6-1,15,TRBJ2-6
CASTRTAGWNTEAFF,TRBV27,15,TRBJ1-1
CASSRPPGQASSEQYF,TRBV19,16,TRBJ2-7
CASSRASSTDTQYF,TRBV12-3/TRBV12-4,14,TRBJ2-3
CASSYWMGDREFF,TRBV6-2/TRBV6-3,13,TRBJ2-1
CASSREEYGYTF,TRBV7-9,12,TRBJ1-2
CASIKQNTEAFF,TRBV2,12,TRBJ1-1
CSARAGAIAYNDQFF,TRBV20-1,15,TRBJ2-1
CSVESPGDTQYF,TRBV29-1,12,TRBJ2-3
CASSQVRSSYEQYF,TRBV4-2,14,TRBJ2-7
CASRPTGEVLTGELFF,TRBV28,16,TRBJ2-2
CASSQPPEETQYF,TRBV5-1,13,TRBJ2-5
CSEGLGFTDTQYF,TRBV20-1,13,TRBJ2-3